This TCR beta chain was documented in a study of shared clonotypes between healthy human individuals. General study points: Generation of non-shared clonotypes was less probable than generation of clonotypes shared by all four donors.

V was pared by 4 bases and J by 4 bases, with 14 bases between. The germline CDR1 and CDR2 sequences are GTSNPN and SVGIG (reference sequence). The CDR3 has 14 residues. A remark on this clone: The antigen remains unidentified. This sequence may be a read error, since a much larger clone differs from it by one base. Other DNA sequences in the sample encode the same CDR3.

Data came from immunoSEQ multiplex PCR; TCRdb stores just in-frame clones and leaves some out. The sample lists about a million clones, about three quarters occurring once. Sequenced material: memory CD4+ T cells sorted from blood. Indicated subset: CD45RA-negative fraction. The sequence was collected from a man aged 18 to 29 in good health. The genes are TRBV30 and TRBJ2-1, with D possibly matching TRBD2 (7 bases). For the CDR3, the DNA is TGTGCCTGGAATAGGGGGGGGCTGTACAATGAGCAGTTCTTC. Its protein is CAWNRGGLYNEQFF.